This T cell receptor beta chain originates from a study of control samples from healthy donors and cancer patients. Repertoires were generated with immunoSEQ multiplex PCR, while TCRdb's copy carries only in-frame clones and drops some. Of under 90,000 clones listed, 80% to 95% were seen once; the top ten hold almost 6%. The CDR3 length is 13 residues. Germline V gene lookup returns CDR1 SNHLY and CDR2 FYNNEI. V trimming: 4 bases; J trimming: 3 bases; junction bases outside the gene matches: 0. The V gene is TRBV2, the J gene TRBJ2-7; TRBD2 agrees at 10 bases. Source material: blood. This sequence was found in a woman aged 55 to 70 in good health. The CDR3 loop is CASSGLAGYEQYF. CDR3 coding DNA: TGTGCCAGCAGTGGACTAGCGGGCTACGAGCAGTACTTC.